Only a few counts were recorded for the clone carrying this TCR beta chain. Its target is unknown. TCRdb called the reads again in MiXCR, with one record for every CDR3 protein. Of 200,000 to 300,000 distinct CDR3 sequences listed, roughly an eighth are singletons. CDR3 length: 17 amino acids. The V gene end was trimmed by 5 bases and the J gene end by 4 bases; junction bases not matched to a gene: 7. Germline V gene data show CDR1 as SGHTA and CDR2 as FQGNSA. This entry comes from a study of T cell repertoires in cytomegalovirus infection. For the study at large: Public TCR beta signatures marked donors with CMV infection and the matching HLA. General study findings and limits: HLA-C-restricted CMV clonotypes gave the most frequent clonotype in two of eight donors. Cumulative frequency of public TCR beta families picked out carriers of CMV plus the relevant HLA.

Sequencing input: PBMCs. The TCR sequence derives from a human donor in good health (CMV status not recorded). Some clones in this sample may be carry-over from other donors' samples. The chain carries TRBV7-2 and TRBJ2-1; 14 bases line up with TRBD2. CDR3 residues: CASSPGTSGRRYNEQFF. CDR3 nucleotide sequence: TGTGCCAGCAGCCCGGGGACTAGCGGGAGAAGGTACAATGAGCAGTTCTTC.